The 26 T cell receptor beta chains below were found in one sample sequenced in a study of T cell responses to AZD1222 COVID-19 vaccine. Sequenced by immunoSEQ multiplex PCR; TCRdb stores in-frame clones only, minus some. The sample consists of some 120,000 clones, approximately 90% of them appearing once. The sequenced sample was peripheral blood, obtained on day 0 of AZD1222 vaccination. These receptors were collected from an adult in good health.

This chain connects TRBV9 to TRBJ2-5; D is ambiguous. The CDR3 is made up of 15 amino acids. Trimming shortened V by 0 bases and J by 1 base, and 10 bases separated the two germline ends. Germline assignment: CDR1 SGDLS and CDR2 YYNGEE. The CDR3 DNA is TGTGCCAGCAGCGTAGGGGGTCGCCCCCAAGAGACCCAGTACTTC. Translation: CASSVGGRPQETQYF.

As DNA, the CDR3 is TGCGCCAGCAGCTTAACCGGGACAGGAGGCACAGATACGCAGTATTTT. As protein: CASSLTGTGGTDTQYF. This chain links TRBV5-1 with TRBJ2-3; TRBD1 aligns across 8 bases. Germline-derived CDR1 and CDR2 are SGHRS and YFSETQ. The CDR3 contains 16 residues. Trimming cost V 2 bases and J 1 base; bases outside gene matches: 6.

The chain couples TRBV7-9 to TRBJ2-7, with a weak D call TRBD1 (8 bases). V lost 5 bases, J lost 7 bases, and 15 bases lay in between. The CDR3 loop spans 13 amino acids. Germline loops: CDR1 SEHNR, CDR2 FQNEAQ (reference sequence). CDR3 protein: CASSRNRGGEQYF. CDR3 sequence (DNA): TGTGCCAGCAGCCGTAACAGGGGGGGTGAGCAGTACTTC.

V gene TRBV2 combines with J gene TRBJ1-2; the match to TRBD1 covers 7 bases. The junction had 7 bases not matched to a gene; V was cut back by 4 bases and J by 8 bases. CDR3 length: 13 amino acids. Germline CDR1 is SNHLY and CDR2 is FYNNEI. The CDR3 spells CASSVGDSVGYTF. CDR3 DNA: TGTGCCAGCAGTGTAGGGGACAGCGTGGGCTACACCTTC.

V usage is TRBV27 and J usage is TRBJ2-2, with D perhaps assigned TRBD1 or TRBD2 (5 bases each). The CDR3 length is 14 residues. Trimming removed 7 bases at V and 7 bases at J, with 16 bases between. CDR1 and CDR2 from the germline V gene are MNHEY and SMNVEV (reference sequence). For the CDR3, the DNA is TGTGCCAGCACCCAATGGGGGATTGGCGGGGAGCTGTTTTTT. This codes for CASTQWGIGGELFF.

DNA of the CDR3: TGTGCCAGCAGTTTCGGGAGGAGCACAGATACGCAGTATTTT. Translating it yields CASSFGRSTDTQYF. V is TRBV27 and J is TRBJ2-3; 7 bases match TRBD2. The CDR3 is 14 residues long. Trimming took 3 bases from V and 0 from J; bases not matched to a gene: 0. CDR1 and CDR2 from the germline V gene are MNHEY and SMNVEV (reference sequence).

V and J are TRBV25-1 and TRBJ1-6; no firm D call. The ends were cut back, 3 bases at V and 6 bases at J, with 3 bases in the middle. Germline CDR1 and CDR2: MGHDK and SYGVNS. The CDR3 consists of 12 residues. CDR3 in amino acids: CASSDTNSPLHF. In nucleotides, the CDR3 is TGTGCCAGCAGTGATACTAATTCACCCCTCCACTTT.

V usage is TRBV5-1 and J usage is TRBJ2-7; D unclear. Germline values: CDR1 SGHRS, CDR2 YFSETQ. The CDR3 is 15 residues long. V was shortened by 0 bases and J by 1 base, with 11 bases between the two germline ends. CDR3 protein: CASSLDVRISYEQYF. As DNA, the CDR3 is TGCGCCAGCAGCTTGGACGTCCGGATTTCCTACGAGCAGTACTTC.

The chain couples TRBV9 to TRBJ2-6, with no clear D. This CDR3 region has 15 residues. Germline-derived CDR1 and CDR2 are SGDLS and YYNGEE. The V end was cut by 0 bases, the J end by 2 bases, with 6 bases between. The CDR3 DNA is TGTGCCAGCAGCGTAGAGGGTGCTGGGGCCAACGTCCTGACTTTC. The encoded protein is CASSVEGAGANVLTF.

The genes are TRBV10-3 and TRBJ2-2; D perhaps matches TRBD2 (6 bases). The germline V and J ends were trimmed by 5 bases and 6 bases, with 16 bases remaining between them. The CDR3 spans 15 residues. The germline CDR1 and CDR2 sequences are ENHRY and SYGVKD. CDR3 sequence (DNA): TGTGCCATCAGTCGGTCAGGAGGGGACTCCGGGGAGCTGTTTTTT. It encodes CAISRSGGDSGELFF.

J is TRBJ2-3 and V is TRBV4-2; perhaps D is TRBD1 or TRBD2 (5 bases each). V shed 3 bases and J shed 1 base, with 14 bases lying between them. This CDR3 comprises 16 residues. In germline, CDR1 is LGHNA, CDR2 YNFKEQ. Here the CDR3 reads CASSQGVAMGTDTQYF. The DNA of the CDR3 is TGTGCCAGCAGCCAGGGGGTAGCGATGGGCACAGATACGCAGTATTTT.

The genes are TRBV3-1 (or the pseudogene TRBV3-2) and TRBJ2-7, with D possibly TRBD2 on 6 matching bases. The germline gives CDR1 LGHDT, CDR2 YNNKEL (reference sequence). V was trimmed by 3 bases and J by 6 bases, leaving 9 bases between them. The CDR3 is 12 residues long. CDR3 sequence: CASSHGGREQYF. CDR3 DNA: TGTGCCAGCAGCCACGGAGGGCGCGAGCAGTACTTC.

V gene TRBV11-3 combines with J gene TRBJ2-7; tentatively, D is TRBD2 (6 bases). This CDR3 spans 15 amino acids. CDR1 and CDR2 from the germline V gene are SGHNT and YENEEA. The V gene lost 0 bases and the J gene lost 3 bases, with 12 bases spanning the gap. The CDR3 DNA reads TGTGCCAGCAGCTTAGACGGGACTGGGTTCTACGAGCAGTACTTC. This translates into CASSLDGTGFYEQYF. The full variable domain, with the rest looked up from reference TRBV11-3 and TRBJ2-7, is EAGVVQSPRYKIIEKKQPVAFWCNPISGHNTLYWYLQNLGQGPELLIRYENEEAVDDSQLPKDRFSAERLKGVDSTLKIQPAELGDSAVYLCASSLDGTGFYEQYFGPGTRLTVT.

In its sample, this clone was seen once. The chain carries TRBV5-4 and TRBJ2-7, with D possibly matching TRBD1 (5 bases). This CDR3 spans 14 amino acids. Germline lookup yields CDR1 SGHNT and CDR2 YYREEE (reference sequence). Trimming stripped 0 bases from V and 2 bases from J, with 9 bases between. Here the CDR3 DNA reads TGTGCCAGCAGCTTGGGGGGCCAGCCCTACGAGCAGTACTTC. Its protein is CASSLGGQPYEQYF.

This clone appeared a few times. This chain joins TRBV20-1 and TRBJ2-1; tentative D call: TRBD2 (6 bases). Germline assignment: CDR1 DFQATT and CDR2 SNEGSKA (reference sequence). V gave up 3 bases and J gave up 3 bases, with 12 bases separating them. The CDR3 extends over 14 amino acids. Here the CDR3 reads CSASAGPHYNEQFF. Written as DNA, the CDR3 is TGCAGTGCTAGTGCGGGACCCCACTACAATGAGCAGTTCTTC.

The chain combines TRBV5-1 with TRBJ2-2; D gene ambiguous. Germline CDR1 is SGHRS and CDR2 is YFSETQ. There are 14 residues in the CDR3. Trimming removed 0 bases at V and 4 bases at J, with 7 bases between. The CDR3 spells CASSLEESTGELFF. The CDR3 DNA reads TGCGCCAGCAGCTTGGAGGAGAGCACCGGGGAGCTGTTTTTT.

The chain uses TRBV10-2 and TRBJ2-4; D is unclear. This CDR3 has 13 residues. V lost 2 bases and J lost 5, with 7 bases in between. Germline-derived CDR1 and CDR2 are WSHSY and SAAADI. This CDR3 is CASSEHLENIQYF. DNA for the CDR3: TGCGCCAGCAGTGAGCACCTCGAAAACATTCAGTACTTC.

This chain links TRBV2 with TRBJ1-5; D may be TRBD1 (6 bases). This CDR3 is 13 amino acids long. Between the trimmed V and J ends, which lost 4 bases and 6 bases, there was a span of 10 bases. CDR1 is SNHLY and CDR2 is FYNNEI in the germline V gene. The CDR3 DNA reads TGTGCCAGCAGTGGAGGGGGGACTCAGCCCCAGCATTTT. Amino acids: CASSGGGTQPQHF.

The chain couples TRBV5-1 to TRBJ1-2; D gene uncertain. CDR3 length: 15 amino acids. Trimming removed 1 base from V and 0 bases from J, with 10 bases in between. CDR1 is SGHRS and CDR2 is YFSETQ in the germline V gene. CDR3 region: CASSLSSGTNYGYTF. The DNA for the CDR3 is TGCGCCAGCAGCTTGTCGTCAGGAACTAACTATGGCTACACCTTC.

The V call is TRBV27, the J call TRBJ2-1; TRBD2 matches at 8 bases. J gave up 2 bases and V 7 bases, and 4 bases lay outside the gene matches. The CDR3 has 14 residues. CDR1 and CDR2 from the germline V gene are MNHEY and SMNVEV (reference sequence). The CDR3 region is CASIGGLAYNEQFF. The CDR3 DNA reads as TGTGCCAGCATAGGGGGACTAGCCTACAATGAGCAGTTCTTC.

The chain has TRBV6-2 or TRBV6-3 and TRBJ2-3; maybe TRBD2 (6 bases). Germline CDR1 reads MNHEY; CDR2 reads SVGEGT. CDR3 length: 17 residues. V lost 0 bases, J lost 6 bases, and 19 bases lay in between. CDR3 protein: CASSYSPLGGNADTQYF. CDR3 DNA: TGTGCCAGCAGTTACTCCCCCCTCGGCGGGAATGCGGATACGCAGTATTTT.

V is TRBV25-1 and J is TRBJ2-3; TRBD2 matches 7 bases. Germline CDR1 and CDR2: MGHDK and SYGVNS. J gave up 2 bases and V 4 bases, and 6 bases lay outside the gene matches. This CDR3 has 15 amino acids. CDR3 nucleotide sequence: TGTGCCAGCAGTGCCCGGGACTATCCCACAGATACGCAGTATTTT. Protein product: CASSARDYPTDTQYF.

The chain carries TRBV15 and TRBJ1-1; D might be TRBD1 (5 bases). Per germline, CDR1 LNHNV and CDR2 YYDKDF (reference sequence). The V gene lost 3 bases and the J gene lost 5 bases, with 16 bases spanning the gap. The CDR3 extends over 15 amino acids. CDR3 bases: TGTGCCACCAGCAGCTACCGGGGGAGTGGAACTGAAGCTTTCTTT. This sequence encodes CATSSYRGSGTEAFF.

V usage is TRBV9 and J usage is TRBJ2-1, with 8 bases identical to TRBD2. Germline assignment: CDR1 SGDLS and CDR2 YYNGEE. V shed 0 bases, J shed 0 bases, and the junction held 5 bases outside the gene matches. The CDR3 spans 17 residues. The CDR3 nucleotides read TGTGCCAGCAGCGTAGCTACCGGGAGGGCCTCCTACAATGAGCAGTTCTTC. It translates to CASSVATGRASYNEQFF. Full variable domain (missing parts from reference TRBV9 and TRBJ2-1): DSGVTQTPKHLITATGQRVTLRCSPRSGDLSVYWYQQSLDQGLQFLIQYYNGEERAKGNILERFSAQQFPDLHSELNLSSLELGDSALYFCASSVATGRASYNEQFFGPGTRLTVL.

Only a few counts were recorded for this clone. The J gene is TRBJ2-2, the V gene TRBV27, with unresolved D. Trimming pared 4 bases from V and 8 bases from J, leaving 11 bases between. Germline CDR1 and CDR2: MNHEY and SMNVEV (reference sequence). The CDR3 spans 13 residues. The CDR3 DNA reads TGTGCCAGCAGTTCGTTCGCTGGGGGGGAGCTGTTTTTT. Amino acid sequence: CASSSFAGGELFF.

The CDR3 coding sequence is TGTGCCAGCAGTTTAGGCGGGAGCCAAGAGACCCAGTACTTC. Its translation is CASSLGGSQETQYF. This chain uses TRBV27 with TRBJ2-5, with TRBD2 matching over 7 bases. Trimming took 2 bases from V and 1 from J; bases not matched to a gene: 1. There are 14 residues in the CDR3. Germline CDR1 is MNHEY and CDR2 is SMNVEV (reference sequence).